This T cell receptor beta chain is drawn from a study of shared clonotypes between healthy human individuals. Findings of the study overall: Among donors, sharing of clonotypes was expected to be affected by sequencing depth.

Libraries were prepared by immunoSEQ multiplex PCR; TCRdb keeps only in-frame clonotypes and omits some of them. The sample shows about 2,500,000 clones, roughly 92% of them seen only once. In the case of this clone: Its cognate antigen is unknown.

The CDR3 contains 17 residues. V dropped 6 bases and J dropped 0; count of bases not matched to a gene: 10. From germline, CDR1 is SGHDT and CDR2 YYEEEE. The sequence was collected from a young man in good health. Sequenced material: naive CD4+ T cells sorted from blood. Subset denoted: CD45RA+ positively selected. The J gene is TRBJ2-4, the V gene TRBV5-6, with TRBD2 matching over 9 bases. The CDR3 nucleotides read TGTGCCAGCACCCTTAGCGGGAGATATCTAGCCAAAAACATTCAGTACTTC. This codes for CASTLSGRYLAKNIQYF.